This T cell receptor beta chain was recorded in a study of radiotherapy plus CTLA-4 blockade in lung cancer. On the study more broadly: Disease control was seen in approximately 29% of patients, objective responses in 18%.

Measured with immunoSEQ multiplex PCR; TCRdb has only the in-frame clones, and not every one. Seen here are more than 90,000 clones, 78% observed once, and the top ten hold approximately 5.2%. Details on this clone: Its antigen is still unknown.

Germline V gives CDR1 GTSNPN, CDR2 SVGIG (reference sequence). J lost 2 bases, V lost 8 bases, and 8 bases had no gene match. The CDR3 loop spans 13 amino acids. Whole-study results and caveats: Early shifts in blood T cell clones, with interferon-beta, reportedly predicted response best.

Focal radiation plus CTLA-4 blockade with ipilimumab was administered to patients who had chemo-refractory metastatic non-small-cell lung cancer. The receptor's source is a human donor with non-small cell lung cancer who had a partial response to radiotherapy plus ipilimumab. J is TRBJ1-2 and V is TRBV30; 7 positions agree with TRBD1. The sequencing used peripheral blood, collected from a patient treated with radiotherapy plus ipilimumab. CDR3 nucleotides: TGTGCCCGCCGACAGGGCCTAAACTATGGCTACACCTTC. Protein sequence: CARRQGLNYGYTF.